A single sample gave rise to the 14 T cell receptor beta chains below, sequenced in a study of blood T cell repertoires in COVID-19 (dated by TCRdb to the early 2020s). Preparation of the library involved the immunoSEQ multiplex PCR assay. Not all clones reach the TCRdb copy of this immuneACCESS table, which keeps in-frame sequences only. Checked studies attribute under half of the gap to unresolved V genes and leave the rest unexplained. In all, the sample holds approximately 91,000 clones, and under 90% of those were seen once. Of the sample, around a fifth falls within the top ten clones. The sample consisted of peripheral blood. These receptors originate from a human donor in a cohort sampled during active COVID-19.

This clone was seen more than once but under ten times. V usage is TRBV19 and J usage is TRBJ2-7, with D maybe TRBD2 (6 bases). There are 16 residues in the CDR3. Trimming cost V 5 bases and J 0 bases, with 17 bases left between them. Looked up from germline, CDR1 is LNHDA and CDR2 is SQIVND (reference sequence). In DNA, the CDR3 is TGTGCCAGTAGTGACAGCGGAGGGAGGAGCTCCTACGAGCAGTACTTC. Translated, it gives CASSDSGGRSSYEQYF.

This clone was picked up one time. The chain uses TRBV30 and TRBJ1-2, with D tentatively TRBD1 (6 bases). This CDR3 contains 14 residues. Germline assignment: CDR1 GTSNPN and CDR2 SVGIG (reference sequence). The V gene lost 5 bases and the J gene lost 5 bases, with 18 bases spanning the gap. The chain's CDR3 is CAWGGRQWQYGYTF. The CDR3 DNA follows: TGTGCCTGGGGGGGGCGACAGTGGCAGTATGGCTACACCTTC.

The genes are TRBV6-6 and TRBJ2-5; 7 nucleotides agree with TRBD2. The CDR3 is 16 amino acids. V lost 5 bases to trimming and J lost 1 base; unmatched junction nucleotides: 10. The V gene's germline CDR1 is MNHNY and CDR2 SVGAGI (reference sequence). The CDR3 loop is CASSPPPSGRQETQYF. In DNA form, the CDR3 reads TGTGCCAGCAGTCCACCCCCTAGCGGCCGCCAAGAGACCCAGTACTTC.

This clone appeared a single time. The same CDR3 arises from other DNA sequences in this sample as well. The chain uses TRBV9 and TRBJ2-7; TRBD2 might be the D (5 bases). CDR3 length: 14 amino acids. Trimming pared 2 bases from V and 5 bases from J, leaving 14 bases between. From germline, CDR1 is SGDLS and CDR2 YYNGEE. Here the CDR3 DNA reads TGTGCCAGCAGCGTTAGTGGGAGAAGTAACGAGCAGTACTTC. Translated, it gives CASSVSGRSNEQYF. Filled out from reference TRBV9 and TRBJ2-7, the complete variable domain reads DSGVTQTPKHLITATGQRVTLRCSPRSGDLSVYWYQQSLDQGLQFLIQYYNGEERAKGNILERFSAQQFPDLHSELNLSSLELGDSALYFCASSVSGRSNEQYFGPGTRLTVT.

The chain joins TRBV28 to TRBJ2-7, with D possibly TRBD2 on 5 matching bases. CDR1 MDHEN and CDR2 SYDVKM come from the germline V gene. The ends were cut back, 7 bases at V and 4 bases at J, with 14 bases in the middle. The CDR3 length is 13 residues. Here the CDR3 DNA reads TGTGCCAGCAAGGACGGGGTCCAGTACGAGCAGTACTTC. Protein product: CASKDGVQYEQYF.

The chain joins TRBV2 to TRBJ2-7; 12 bases are a match to TRBD1. The CDR3 contains 15 residues. The germline V gene has CDR1 SNHLY and CDR2 FYNNEI. The J segment lost 2 bases and the V segment lost 6 bases, leaving 5 bases of the junction unmatched. CDR3 DNA sequence: TGTGCCAGCAGCGTCGGGACAGGGGGCCCCTACGAGCAGTACTTC. Translation gives CASSVGTGGPYEQYF.

The chain's CDR3 is CASIAESGTPGIWVYEQYF. CDR3 DNA sequence: TGTGCCAGCATCGCCGAATCCGGGACTCCAGGAATATGGGTCTACGAGCAGTACTTC. The chain employs TRBV6-4 and TRBJ2-7; perhaps TRBD2 as D (6 bases). V shed 7 bases and J shed 3 bases, with 31 bases lying between them. Per germline, CDR1 MRHNA and CDR2 SNTAGT. This CDR3 region has 19 residues.

Details on this clone: Additional DNA sequences in this sample encode the identical CDR3. The CDR3: CASSPGQAYGYTF. The CDR3 region has the DNA TGTGCCAGCTCACCGGGACAGGCCTATGGCTACACCTTC. V gene TRBV18 combines with J gene TRBJ1-2; 8 bases match TRBD1. CDR1 KGHSH and CDR2 LQKENI come from the germline V gene. Losses at the gene ends were 3 bases for V and 4 bases for J; bases not matched to a gene: 1. The CDR3 is 13 residues long.

The chain employs TRBV6-5 and TRBJ1-1; D call uncertain. The CDR3 length is 14 residues. Trimming pared 5 bases from V and 2 bases from J, leaving 12 bases between. Germline CDR1 and CDR2: MNHEY and SVGAGI. Here the CDR3 reads CASSHQGSNTEAFF. In DNA, the CDR3 is TGTGCCAGCAGTCACCAAGGGAGTAACACTGAAGCTTTCTTT.

On this clone: The junction does not match germline at one end; this may be a read error. This chain connects TRBV7-8 to TRBJ2-7, with TRBD1 matching over 8 bases. The CDR3 consists of 13 residues. The germline gives CDR1 SGHVS, CDR2 FQNEAQ. CDR3 DNA: TGTGCCAGCAGCTTAGGGGACAGGTCCCGGTCGGACTTC. It yields the protein CASSLGDRSRSDF. Together with reference TRBV7-8 and TRBJ2-7, the CDR3 gives the full variable domain: GAGVSQSPRYKVAKRGQDVALRCDPISGHVSLFWYQQALGQGPEFLTYFQNEAQLDKSGLPSDRFFAERPEGSVSTLKIQRTQQEDSAVYLCASSLGDRSRSDFGPGTRLTVT.

The table lists this clone with a few counts. The CDR3 sequence: CASSIGTLNNEQFF. CDR3 nucleotides: TGTGCCAGTAGTATAGGGACACTAAACAATGAGCAGTTCTTC. The rearrangement uses TRBV19 and TRBJ2-1; a weak D match, TRBD1 (5 bases). Trimming left V 1 base short and J 5 bases short, with 9 bases between. The CDR3 runs to 14 residues. Per germline, CDR1 LNHDA and CDR2 SQIVND (reference sequence).

The chain employs TRBV5-6 and TRBJ2-7, with TRBD1 matching 9 bases. After removal of 5 bases from V and 4 bases from J, the junction contained 7 bases not matched to a gene. This CDR3 has 14 amino acids. Germline V gene lookup returns CDR1 SGHDT and CDR2 YYEEEE. CDR3 protein: CASRGWGQGYEQYF. CDR3 nucleotide sequence: TGTGCCAGCAGGGGATGGGGACAGGGTTACGAGCAGTACTTC.

The chain is built from TRBV6-6 and TRBJ2-1; TRBD2 agrees at 14 bases. Losses at the gene ends were 6 bases for V and 9 bases for J; bases not matched to a gene: 4. The germline CDR1 and CDR2 sequences are MNHNY and SVGAGI (reference sequence). This CDR3 spans 14 amino acids. The CDR3 DNA follows: TGTGCCAGCAGGGGACTAGCGGGAGTGGGTGAGCAGTTCTTC. It yields the protein CASRGLAGVGEQFF.

The chain couples TRBV10-3 to TRBJ2-3; tentatively, D is TRBD2 (6 bases). The germline V gene has CDR1 ENHRY and CDR2 SYGVKD. CDR3 length: 16 residues. Deletions cut 3 bases from V and 1 base from J, with 14 bases between. The CDR3: CAISDRPGLGTDTQYF. The CDR3 DNA follows: TGTGCCATCAGTGATAGACCGGGACTCGGCACAGATACGCAGTATTTT.